The clone carrying this T cell receptor beta chain has only one observation. Its specificity is not known. These data come from a study of shared clonotypes between healthy human individuals. Across the study: The donor pool was made up of two women and three men aged 18 to 49. CD4 naive and CD4 memory each took three plates per donor, while CD8 naive took two and CD8 memory one. General study points: It was the non-shared clonotypes that had lower generation probabilities than clonotypes shared by all four donors. The sampled material consisted only of blood, and tissue repertoires are likely to differ.

Germline CDR1 is MNHEY and CDR2 is SMNVEV (reference sequence). This CDR3 spans 16 amino acids. Trimming pared 0 bases from V and 4 bases from J, leaving 13 bases between. Using immunoSEQ multiplex PCR, the repertoire was profiled, and TCRdb retains in-frame clones only, with some absent. The sample has 650,000 to 750,000 clones, 72% seen once; the top ten hold 1.8%. The sample taken for sequencing was memory CD4+ T cells sorted from blood. Sample subset: CD45RA-negative fraction. V and J are TRBV27 and TRBJ1-5; possible D gene TRBD1, 6 bases. The sequence was obtained from a woman aged 25 to 39 in good health. The CDR3 spells CASSLSRGLRNQPQHF. The CDR3 coding sequence is TGTGCCAGCAGTTTATCGAGGGGGTTGAGGAATCAGCCCCAGCATTTT.